This TCR beta chain comes out of a study of early T cells in non-severe SARS-CoV-2 infection. This CDR3 is 12 amino acids long. The V gene's germline CDR1 is SEHNR and CDR2 FQNEAQ (reference sequence). V was pared by 5 bases and J by 7 bases, with 11 bases between. This clonotype was detected ten times or more. Unique molecular identifiers (one per individual cDNA molecule) were attached. TCRdb fed the 5' RACE reads into MiXCR, producing one record per CDR3 protein. The sample records about 38,000 distinct CDR3 sequences, roughly 5% being singletons. Sequenced: whole blood. The sequence was obtained from an adult who was a healthcare worker with PCR-confirmed SARS-CoV-2 infection or an uninfected control (not recorded which). The chain is built from TRBV7-9 and TRBJ2-5; unclear D gene. CDR3 in DNA: TGTGCCAGCAGCCCCACCGGCGGGACCCAGTACTTC. It is translated as CASSPTGGTQYF.